A single sample is the source of the 19 T cell receptor beta chains below, sequenced in a study of CXCR3-negative and CXCR3-positive naive CD8 T cells. The libraries of TRB cDNA were constructed through 5' RACE using UMI labels. One entry per CDR3 protein, without DNA, is what TCRdb gives after re-calling the 5' RACE reads. Recorded for this sample: about 41,000 distinct CDR3 sequences. The sample was naive CXCR3- CD8+ T cells from blood. Subset denoted: CD45RO-CCR7+CD27+CD95- naive CD8+ T cells lacking CXCR3 (TNR3-). Receptor source: a human donor in good health. Some clones in this sample may be carry-over from other donors' samples.

This chain links TRBV29-1 with TRBJ1-1; TCRdb's assignment of TRBD1 cannot be checked, as there is no DNA. The germline CDR1 and CDR2 sequences are SQVTM and ANQGSEA. The CDR3 sequence is 15 residues long. The CDR3 is CSTRPGQGVNTEAFF. The variable domain in full, with the rest retrieved from reference TRBV29-1 and TRBJ1-1, is SAVISQKPSRDICQRGTSLTIQCQVDSQVTMMFWYRQQPGQSLTLIATANQGSEATYESGFVIDKFPISRPNLTFSTLTVSNMSPEDSSIYLCSTRPGQGVNTEAFFGQGTRLTVV.

V gene TRBV29-1 combines with J gene TRBJ2-2. Germline loops: CDR1 SQVTM, CDR2 ANQGSEA. The CDR3 is made up of 13 amino acids. Here the CDR3 reads CSVDGGFTGELFF.

The gene calls are TRBV5-1 and TRBJ2-7; TCRdb's D call, TRBD1, is unchecked because there is no DNA. The CDR3 loop spans 14 amino acids. Germline values: CDR1 SGHRS, CDR2 YFSETQ. CDR3 sequence reads: CASSLEGAVIEQYF.

V and J are TRBV15 and TRBJ2-5; TCRdb outputs TRBD1, but without DNA this stays unchecked. The CDR3 has 12 residues. Germline V gives CDR1 LNHNV, CDR2 YYDKDF (reference sequence). CDR3 loop: CATRGAGGTQYF.

The rearrangement uses TRBV6-2 or TRBV6-3 and TRBJ2-7. The CDR3 runs to 12 residues. Germline V gene lookup returns CDR1 MNHEY and CDR2 SVGEGT. CDR3 region: CASTGGSYEQYF.

The V and J genes are TRBV28 and TRBJ2-1. The CDR3 is 11 residues long. Germline V gene sequence: CDR1 MDHEN, CDR2 SYDVKM. The chain's CDR3 is CASSSWGEQFF.

The chain uses TRBV7-9 and TRBJ2-5; TCRdb calls TRBD2, which cannot be checked without DNA. CDR3 length: 14 amino acids. Germline CDR1 is SEHNR and CDR2 is FQNEAQ (reference sequence). CDR3 region: CAAGGLNLEDTQYF.

The V call is TRBV29-1, the J call TRBJ2-7; TCRdb's D gene call, TRBD1, goes unchecked for lack of DNA. Germline-derived CDR1 and CDR2 are SQVTM and ANQGSEA. The CDR3 runs to 12 residues. The CDR3: CSVGVGVNEQYF.

V is TRBV10-2 and J is TRBJ2-7; the TRBD1 assignment by TCRdb is unverifiable without DNA. Germline assignment: CDR1 WSHSY and CDR2 SAAADI. The CDR3 consists of 16 residues. The CDR3 region is CASSDEGTGGFYEQYF.

The J gene is TRBJ1-4, the V gene TRBV28. The CDR3 contains 14 residues. Germline V gene sequence: CDR1 MDHEN, CDR2 SYDVKM. The CDR3 reads CASSLARFNEKLFF.

Its frequency marks this clonotype as medium-sized (0.01 to 0.1%). The CDR3 is CASSHRLAGGLSGGELFF. The J gene is TRBJ2-2, the V gene TRBV4-1; the TRBD2 assignment by TCRdb is unverifiable without DNA. Germline V gene sequence: CDR1 MGHRA, CDR2 YSYEKL. The CDR3 spans 18 residues.

This chain links TRBV19 with TRBJ2-7; TCRdb lists TRBD1, though no DNA is available to test this call. This CDR3 is 15 amino acids long. Germline CDR1 and CDR2: LNHDA and SQIVND (reference sequence). CDR3 in amino acids: CASSIGQGARNEQYF.

The V call is TRBV15, the J call TRBJ2-7; with no DNA, the TCRdb D assignment of TRBD1 cannot be verified. Germline V gene data show CDR1 as LNHNV and CDR2 as YYDKDF (reference sequence). The CDR3 is 12 amino acids. The CDR3 region is CATSGGSYEQYF.

The chain carries TRBV27 and TRBJ1-5. The germline gives CDR1 MNHEY, CDR2 SMNVEV (reference sequence). The CDR3 is made up of 13 amino acids. The CDR3 spells CASSQNEVSPQHF.

The chain employs TRBV11-3 and TRBJ2-5; the D call of TRBD2 rests on TCRdb alone, since no DNA is present to check it. The CDR3 is 15 amino acids. Germline loops: CDR1 SGHNT, CDR2 YENEEA. CDR3 sequence: CASSKGGQYQETQYF.

The chain uses TRBV20-1 and TRBJ1-5. CDR3 length equals 12 residues. Looked up from germline, CDR1 is DFQATT and CDR2 is SNEGSKA (reference sequence). The CDR3 spells CSARDGSQPQHF.

This CDR3 reads CASSLGGSQETQYF. The V call is TRBV5-6, the J call TRBJ2-5; TCRdb's D call of TRBD1 is untestable without DNA. Germline V gene sequence: CDR1 SGHDT, CDR2 YYEEEE. This CDR3 comprises 14 residues.

The V and J genes are TRBV3-1 and TRBJ2-2; TCRdb's D call, TRBD1, is unchecked because there is no DNA. The CDR3 is 16 amino acids. Germline lookup yields CDR1 LGHDT and CDR2 YNNKEL (reference sequence). CDR3 amino acids: CASSQEDRGNTGELFF.

The chain employs TRBV13 and TRBJ1-1. The CDR3 totals 12 residues. Germline V gene lookup returns CDR1 PRHDT and CDR2 FYEKMQ (reference sequence). The CDR3: CASSSGLAEAFF. Combining the CDR3 with reference TRBV13 and TRBJ1-1 gives the whole variable domain AAGVIQSPRHLIKEKRETATLKCYPIPRHDTVYWYQQGPGQDPQFLISFYEKMQSDKGSIPDRFSAQQFSDYHSELNMSSLELGDSALYFCASSSGLAEAFFGQGTRLTVV.